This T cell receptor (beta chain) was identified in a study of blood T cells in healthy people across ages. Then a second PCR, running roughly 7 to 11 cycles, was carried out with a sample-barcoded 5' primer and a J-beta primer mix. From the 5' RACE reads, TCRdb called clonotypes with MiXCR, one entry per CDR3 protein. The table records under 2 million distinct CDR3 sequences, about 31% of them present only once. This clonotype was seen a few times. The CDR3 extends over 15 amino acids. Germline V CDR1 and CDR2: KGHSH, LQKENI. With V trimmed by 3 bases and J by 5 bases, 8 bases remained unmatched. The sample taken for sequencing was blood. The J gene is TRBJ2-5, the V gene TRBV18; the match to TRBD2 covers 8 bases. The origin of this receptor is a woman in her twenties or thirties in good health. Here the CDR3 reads CASSPASGSGETQYF. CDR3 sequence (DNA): TGTGCCAGCTCACCCGCCAGCGGGAGCGGGGAGACCCAGTACTTC.